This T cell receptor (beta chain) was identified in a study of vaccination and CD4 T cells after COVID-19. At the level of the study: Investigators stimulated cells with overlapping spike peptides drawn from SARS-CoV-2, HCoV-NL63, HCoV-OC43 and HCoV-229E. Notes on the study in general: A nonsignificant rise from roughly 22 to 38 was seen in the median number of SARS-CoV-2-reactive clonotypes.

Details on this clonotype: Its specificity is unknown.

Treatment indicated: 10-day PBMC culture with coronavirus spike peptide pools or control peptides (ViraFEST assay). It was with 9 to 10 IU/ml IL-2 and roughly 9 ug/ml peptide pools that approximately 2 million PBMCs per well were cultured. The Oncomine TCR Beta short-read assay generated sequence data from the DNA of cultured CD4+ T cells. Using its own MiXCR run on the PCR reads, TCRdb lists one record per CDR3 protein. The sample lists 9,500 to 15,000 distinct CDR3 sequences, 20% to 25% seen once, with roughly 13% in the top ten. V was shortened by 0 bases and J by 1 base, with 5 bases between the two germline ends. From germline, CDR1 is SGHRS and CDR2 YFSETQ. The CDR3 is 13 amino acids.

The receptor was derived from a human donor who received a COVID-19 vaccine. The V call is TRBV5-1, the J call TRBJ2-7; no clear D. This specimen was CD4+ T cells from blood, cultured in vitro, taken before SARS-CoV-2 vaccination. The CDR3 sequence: CASSLEVSYEQYF. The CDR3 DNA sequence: TGCGCCAGCAGCTTGGAGGTGTCCTACGAGCAGTACTTC.